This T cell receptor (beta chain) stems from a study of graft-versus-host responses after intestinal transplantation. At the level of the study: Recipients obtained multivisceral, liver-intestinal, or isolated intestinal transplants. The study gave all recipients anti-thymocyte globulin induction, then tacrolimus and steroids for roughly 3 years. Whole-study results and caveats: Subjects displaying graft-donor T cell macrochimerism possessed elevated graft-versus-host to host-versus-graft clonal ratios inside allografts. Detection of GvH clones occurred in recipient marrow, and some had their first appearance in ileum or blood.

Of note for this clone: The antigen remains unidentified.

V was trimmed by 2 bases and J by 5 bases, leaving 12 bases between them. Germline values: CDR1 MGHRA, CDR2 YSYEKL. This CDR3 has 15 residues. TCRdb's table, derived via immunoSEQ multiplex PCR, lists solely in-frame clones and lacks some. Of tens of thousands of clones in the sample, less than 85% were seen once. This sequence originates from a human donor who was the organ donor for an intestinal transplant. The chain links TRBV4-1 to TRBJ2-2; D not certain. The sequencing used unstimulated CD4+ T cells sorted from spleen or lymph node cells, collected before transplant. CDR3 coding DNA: TGCGCCAGCAGCCAATCCGGAATCGGAACCGGGGAGCTGTTTTTT. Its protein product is CASSQSGIGTGELFF.